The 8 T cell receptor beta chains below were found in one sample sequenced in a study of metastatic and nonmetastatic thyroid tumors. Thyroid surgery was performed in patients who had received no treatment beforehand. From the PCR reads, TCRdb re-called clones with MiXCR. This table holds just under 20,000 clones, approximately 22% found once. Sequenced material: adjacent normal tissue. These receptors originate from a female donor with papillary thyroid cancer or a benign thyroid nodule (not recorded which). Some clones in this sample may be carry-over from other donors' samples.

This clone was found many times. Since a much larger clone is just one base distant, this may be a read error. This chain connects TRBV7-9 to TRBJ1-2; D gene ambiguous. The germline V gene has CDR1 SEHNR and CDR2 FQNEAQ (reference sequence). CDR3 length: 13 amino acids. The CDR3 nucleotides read TGTGCCAGCAGCTTAGAGGGTGGCTATGGCTACGCCTTC. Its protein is CASSLEGGYGYAF.

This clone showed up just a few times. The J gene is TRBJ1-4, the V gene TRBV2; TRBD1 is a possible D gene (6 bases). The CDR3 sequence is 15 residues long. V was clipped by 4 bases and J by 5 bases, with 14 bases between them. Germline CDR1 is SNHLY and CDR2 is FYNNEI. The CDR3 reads CASSGGTRRNEKLFF. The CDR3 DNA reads TGTGCCAGCAGTGGGGGGACAAGGCGGAATGAAAAACTGTTTTTT.

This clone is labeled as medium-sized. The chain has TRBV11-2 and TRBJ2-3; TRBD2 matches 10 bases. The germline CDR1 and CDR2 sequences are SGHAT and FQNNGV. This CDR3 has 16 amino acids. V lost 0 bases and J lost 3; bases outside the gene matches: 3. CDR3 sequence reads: CASSLEGAGGTDTQYF. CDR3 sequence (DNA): TGTGCCAGCAGCTTAGAAGGAGCGGGAGGGACAGATACGCAGTATTTT.

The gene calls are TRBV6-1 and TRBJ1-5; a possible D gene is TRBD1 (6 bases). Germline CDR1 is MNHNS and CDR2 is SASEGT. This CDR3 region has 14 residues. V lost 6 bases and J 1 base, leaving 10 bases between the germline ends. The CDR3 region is CASSRGQSNQPQHF. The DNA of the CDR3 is TGTGCCAGCAGCCGCGGACAGAGCAATCAGCCCCAGCATTTT.

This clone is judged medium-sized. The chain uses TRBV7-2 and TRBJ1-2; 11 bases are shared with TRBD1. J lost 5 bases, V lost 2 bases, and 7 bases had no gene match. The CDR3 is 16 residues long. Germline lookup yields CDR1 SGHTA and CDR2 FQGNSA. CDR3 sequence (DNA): TGTGCCAGCAGCTTATGGACAGGGGGCGCTGAGTATGGCTACACCTTC. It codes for CASSLWTGGAEYGYTF.

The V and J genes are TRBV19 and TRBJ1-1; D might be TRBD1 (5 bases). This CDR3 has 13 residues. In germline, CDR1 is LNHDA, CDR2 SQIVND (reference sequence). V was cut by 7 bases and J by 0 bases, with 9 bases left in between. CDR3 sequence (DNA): TGTGCCAGTATCGACAGTCTGAACACTGAAGCTTTCTTT. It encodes CASIDSLNTEAFF.

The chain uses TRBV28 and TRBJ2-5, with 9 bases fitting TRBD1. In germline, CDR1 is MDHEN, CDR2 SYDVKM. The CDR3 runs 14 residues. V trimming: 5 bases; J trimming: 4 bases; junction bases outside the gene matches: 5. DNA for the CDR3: TGTGCCAGCAGTGTACAGGGGGCTCGAGAGACCCAGTACTTC. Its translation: CASSVQGARETQYF. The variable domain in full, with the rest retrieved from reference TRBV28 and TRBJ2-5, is DVKVTQSSRYLVKRTGEKVFLECVQDMDHENMFWYRQDPGLGLRLIYFSYDVKMKEKGDIPEGYSVSREKKERFSLILESASTNQTSMYLCASSVQGARETQYFGPGTRLLVL.

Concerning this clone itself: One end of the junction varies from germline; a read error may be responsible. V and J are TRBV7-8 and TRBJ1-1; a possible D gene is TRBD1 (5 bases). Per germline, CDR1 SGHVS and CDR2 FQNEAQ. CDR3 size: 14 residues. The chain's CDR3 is CASSSTTGGTGAFF. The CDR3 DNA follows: TGTGCCAGCAGCTCTACTACTGGGGGAACTGGAGCTTTCTTT.